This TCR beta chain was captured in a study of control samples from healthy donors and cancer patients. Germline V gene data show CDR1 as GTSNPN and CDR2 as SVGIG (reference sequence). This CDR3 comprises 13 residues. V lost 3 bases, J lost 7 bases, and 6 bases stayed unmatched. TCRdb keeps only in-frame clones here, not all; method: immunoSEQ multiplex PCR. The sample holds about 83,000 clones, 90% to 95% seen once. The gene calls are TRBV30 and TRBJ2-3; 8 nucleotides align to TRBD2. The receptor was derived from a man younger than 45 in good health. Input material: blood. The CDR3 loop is CAWRGLGGHTQYF. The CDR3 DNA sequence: TGTGCCTGGAGGGGACTAGGGGGGCATACGCAGTATTTT.